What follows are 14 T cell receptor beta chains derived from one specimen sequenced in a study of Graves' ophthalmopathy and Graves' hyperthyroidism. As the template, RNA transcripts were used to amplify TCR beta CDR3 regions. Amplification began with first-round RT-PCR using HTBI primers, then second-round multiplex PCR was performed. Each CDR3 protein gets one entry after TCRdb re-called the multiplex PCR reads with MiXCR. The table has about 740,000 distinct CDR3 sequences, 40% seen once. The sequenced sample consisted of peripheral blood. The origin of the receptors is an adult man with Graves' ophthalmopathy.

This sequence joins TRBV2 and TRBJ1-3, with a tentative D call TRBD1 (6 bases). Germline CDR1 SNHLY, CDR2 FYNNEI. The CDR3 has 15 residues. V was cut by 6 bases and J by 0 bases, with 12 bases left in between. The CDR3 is CASSSGALSGNTIYF. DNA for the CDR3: TGTGCCAGCAGCTCGGGGGCCCTCTCTGGAAACACCATATATTTT.

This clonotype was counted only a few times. CDR3 DNA: TGCAGTGCTCCGAAAGCGGGAGGCTCCTACGAGCAGTACTTC. This gives the protein CSAPKAGGSYEQYF. The chain combines TRBV20-1 with TRBJ2-7; 9 bases match TRBD2. The CDR3 consists of 14 residues. The ends lost 5 bases at V and 0 bases at J; junction bases unmatched: 5. Germline CDR1 DFQATT, CDR2 SNEGSKA (reference sequence).

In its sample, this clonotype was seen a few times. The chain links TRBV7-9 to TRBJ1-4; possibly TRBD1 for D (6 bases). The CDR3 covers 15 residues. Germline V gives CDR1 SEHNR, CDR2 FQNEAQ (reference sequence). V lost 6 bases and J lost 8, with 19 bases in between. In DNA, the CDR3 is TGTGCCAGCAGTTCCCTTCTTCGGGGGCACGAAAAACTGTTTTTT. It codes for CASSSLLRGHEKLFF.

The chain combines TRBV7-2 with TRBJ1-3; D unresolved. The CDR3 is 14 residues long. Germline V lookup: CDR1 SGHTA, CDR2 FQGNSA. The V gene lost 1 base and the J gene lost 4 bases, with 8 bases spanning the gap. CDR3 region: CASSLDGPGNTIYF. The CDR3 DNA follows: TGTGCCAGCAGCTTAGATGGGCCGGGAAACACCATATATTTT. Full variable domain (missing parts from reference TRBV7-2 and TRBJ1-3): GAGVSQSPSNKVTEKGKDVELRCDPISGHTALYWYRQSLGQGLEFLIYFQGNSAPDKSGLPSDRFSAERTGGSVSTLTIQRTQQEDSAVYLCASSLDGPGNTIYFGEGSWLTVV.

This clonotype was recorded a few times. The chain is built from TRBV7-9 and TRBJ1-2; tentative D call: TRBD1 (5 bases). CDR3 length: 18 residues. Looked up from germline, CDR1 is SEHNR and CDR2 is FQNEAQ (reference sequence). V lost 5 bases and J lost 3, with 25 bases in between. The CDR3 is CASSQDRGRAGTDYGYTF. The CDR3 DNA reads TGTGCCAGCAGCCAAGATCGCGGCAGGGCAGGAACAGACTATGGCTACACCTTC.

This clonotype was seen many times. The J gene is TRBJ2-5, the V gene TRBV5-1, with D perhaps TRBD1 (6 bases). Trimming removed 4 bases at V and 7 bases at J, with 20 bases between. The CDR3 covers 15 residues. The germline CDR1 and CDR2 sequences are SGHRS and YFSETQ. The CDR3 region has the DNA TGCGCCAGCAGCGGGGGCGGCCCCCTTTTAGCGACCCAGTACTTC. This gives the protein CASSGGGPLLATQYF.

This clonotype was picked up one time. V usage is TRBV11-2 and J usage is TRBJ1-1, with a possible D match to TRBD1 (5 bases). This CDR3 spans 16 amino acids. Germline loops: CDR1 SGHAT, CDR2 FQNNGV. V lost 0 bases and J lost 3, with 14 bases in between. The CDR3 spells CASSLEVGHGDTEAFF. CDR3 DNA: TGTGCCAGCAGCTTAGAAGTGGGGCATGGAGACACTGAAGCTTTCTTT.

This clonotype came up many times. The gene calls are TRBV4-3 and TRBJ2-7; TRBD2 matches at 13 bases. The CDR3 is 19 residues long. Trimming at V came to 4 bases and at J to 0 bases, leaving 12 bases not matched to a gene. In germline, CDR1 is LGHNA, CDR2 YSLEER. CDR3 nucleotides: TGCGCCAGCAGCCGAACCGGGACTAGCGGGATCGGAAGCTCCTACGAGCAGTACTTC. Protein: CASSRTGTSGIGSSYEQYF.

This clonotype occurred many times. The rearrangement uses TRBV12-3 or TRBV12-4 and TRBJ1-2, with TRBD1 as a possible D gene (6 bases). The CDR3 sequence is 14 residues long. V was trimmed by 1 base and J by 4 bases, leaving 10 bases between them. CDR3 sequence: CASSLGQATYGYTF. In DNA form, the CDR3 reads TGTGCCAGCAGTTTAGGACAGGCCACCTATGGCTACACCTTC.

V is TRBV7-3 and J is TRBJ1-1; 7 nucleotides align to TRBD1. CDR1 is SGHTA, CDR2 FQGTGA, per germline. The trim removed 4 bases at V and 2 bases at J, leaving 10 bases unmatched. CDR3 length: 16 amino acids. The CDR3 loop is CASSCYSRDSNTEAFF. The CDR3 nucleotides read TGTGCCAGCAGCTGTTACTCCCGGGACAGCAACACTGAAGCTTTCTTT.

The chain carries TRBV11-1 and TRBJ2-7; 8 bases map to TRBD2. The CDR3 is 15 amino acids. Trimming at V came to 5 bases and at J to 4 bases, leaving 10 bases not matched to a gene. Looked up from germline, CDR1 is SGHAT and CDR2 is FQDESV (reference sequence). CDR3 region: CASSPVSGKKYEQYF. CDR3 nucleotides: TGTGCCAGCAGCCCGGTTAGCGGGAAAAAATACGAGCAGTACTTC.

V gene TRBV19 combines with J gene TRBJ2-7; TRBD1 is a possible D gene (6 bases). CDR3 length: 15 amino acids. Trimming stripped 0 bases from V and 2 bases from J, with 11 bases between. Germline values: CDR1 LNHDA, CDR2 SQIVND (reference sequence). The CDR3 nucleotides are TGTGCCAGTAGTATAGAATTGAACAGGGCCTACGAGCAGTACTTC. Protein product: CASSIELNRAYEQYF.

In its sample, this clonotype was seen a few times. CDR3 sequence: CASSLLALLASGRGETQYF. The DNA of the CDR3 is TGTGCCAGCAGCTTATTGGCGTTGTTGGCTAGCGGGAGGGGAGAGACCCAGTACTTC. This sequence joins TRBV7-6 and TRBJ2-5; 12 bases match TRBD2. The germline CDR1 and CDR2 sequences are SGHVS and FNYEAQ. The CDR3 loop spans 19 amino acids. Trimming cost V 2 bases and J 4 bases; bases outside gene matches: 14.

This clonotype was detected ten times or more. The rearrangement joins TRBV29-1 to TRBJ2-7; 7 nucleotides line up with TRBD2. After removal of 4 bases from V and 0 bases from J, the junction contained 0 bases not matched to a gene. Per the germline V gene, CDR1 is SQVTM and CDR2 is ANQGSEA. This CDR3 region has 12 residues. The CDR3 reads CSVGDYSYEQYF. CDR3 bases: TGCAGCGTTGGGGACTACTCCTACGAGCAGTACTTC.